This T cell receptor beta chain was identified in a study of PD-1 blockade in classical Hodgkin lymphoma. Brentuximab vedotin exposure varied, and every patient relapsed after autologous stem cell transplantation. Complete response, partial response or progressive disease constituted the best response categories observed. On this clone itself: Antigen: not known.

The assay was immunoSEQ multiplex PCR, and TCRdb's table has in-frame clones only and misses some. Among under 30,000 clones, roughly four fifths were seen once, and the ten largest hold around 10%. The V and J ends lost 2 bases and 5 bases, in that order; junction bases with no gene match: 2. From germline, CDR1 is SGHTA and CDR2 FQGTGA. The CDR3 is 13 residues long. Broader study findings: Newly diagnosed patients and complete responders had comparable diversity at baseline. At baseline, newly diagnosed patients reportedly showed less TCR diversity than healthy donors.

The starting material was peripheral blood mononuclear cells (PBMCs), obtained before the second cycle of nivolumab. This rearrangement joins TRBV7-3 to TRBJ1-1, with 7 bases aligning to TRBD1. The TCR originated in a human donor with classical Hodgkin lymphoma. The CDR3 is CASSLDRETEAFF. The CDR3 nucleotides read TGTGCCAGCAGCTTAGACAGGGAGACTGAAGCTTTCTTT.